This T cell receptor (beta chain) emerged from a study of T cells in Graves' hyperthyroidism and ophthalmopathy. RNA transcripts served as the template for amplifying TCR beta CDR3 regions. The HTBI set primed first-round TCR CDR3 RT-PCR. A single record per CDR3 protein comes from TCRdb applying MiXCR to the multiplex PCR reads. The sample records 300,000 to 450,000 distinct CDR3 sequences, 20% to 30% being singletons. Germline loops: CDR1 SGHAT, CDR2 FQDESV (reference sequence). The J segment lost 5 bases and the V segment lost 1 base, leaving 10 bases of the junction unmatched. The CDR3 covers 16 residues.

Sequencing was performed on blood. The clonotype was recovered from a man in his fifties or sixties with Graves' hyperthyroidism. V and J are TRBV11-1 and TRBJ1-1; TRBD1 aligns across 7 bases. CDR3 in DNA: TGTGCCAGCAGCTTAGTAGGCCGGGACAGTTATACTGAAGCTTTCTTT. Translating it yields CASSLVGRDSYTEAFF.